The 26 T cell receptor beta chains listed next were all sequenced from one sample in a study of neoadjuvant nivolumab and ipilimumab in lung cancer. Produced via immunoSEQ multiplex PCR; TCRdb's table is partial and in-frame only. The data show 3,900 or so clones, 60% to 80% seen once. The source material was peripheral blood, sampled after neoadjuvant nivolumab, alone or with ipilimumab, at or shortly before surgery. All receptors come from an adult with non-small cell lung cancer.

In its sample, this clone was seen once. The J gene is TRBJ2-7, the V gene TRBV9; D gene uncertain. The germline V gene encodes CDR1 SGDLS and CDR2 YYNGEE. Trimming took off 1 base at V and 2 bases at J, with 13 bases between the two ends. CDR3 length: 15 amino acids. The CDR3 nucleotides are TGTGCCAGCAGCGTATCCTGGGATATTCCCTACGAGCAGTACTTC. Encoded protein: CASSVSWDIPYEQYF.

V is TRBV11-1 and J is TRBJ2-7, with TRBD2 matching over 11 bases. Trimming removed 0 bases from V and 3 bases from J; junction bases left unmatched: 1. The CDR3 covers 15 residues. In germline, CDR1 is SGHAT, CDR2 FQDESV (reference sequence). This CDR3 reads CASSLAGTSGYEQYF. The DNA of the CDR3 is TGTGCCAGCAGCTTAGCTGGGACTAGCGGCTACGAGCAGTACTTC.

CDR3 nucleotide sequence: TGTGCCAGCAGGCCCCTAGGCGGGAGAGGAGAGACCCAGTACTTC. Protein sequence: CASRPLGGRGETQYF. This chain links TRBV6-5 with TRBJ2-5, with 7 bases identical to TRBD2. Germline trimming cut 6 bases from V and 4 bases from J; bases unmatched to any gene: 11. This CDR3 contains 15 residues. Per the germline V gene, CDR1 is MNHEY and CDR2 is SVGAGI.

A few counts support this clone. The rearrangement links TRBV5-4 to TRBJ1-1; D ambiguous. The CDR3 loop spans 11 amino acids. The ends were cut back, 5 bases at V and 1 base at J, with 3 bases in the middle. The germline V gene has CDR1 SGHNT and CDR2 YYREEE (reference sequence). This chain's CDR3 is CASSQNTEAFF. DNA for the CDR3: TGTGCCAGCAGTCAGAACACTGAAGCTTTCTTT.

The chain recombines TRBV4-1 with TRBJ2-5; D is perhaps TRBD1 (7 bases). Germline V lookup: CDR1 MGHRA, CDR2 YSYEKL. The CDR3 has 16 residues. Trimming cost V 4 bases and J 5 bases, with 20 bases left between them. The CDR3 sequence is CASSRPAQGGPETQYF. In DNA, the CDR3 is TGCGCCAGCAGCCGACCTGCCCAGGGGGGCCCGGAGACCCAGTACTTC.

The sample holds one count of this clone. The genes are TRBV30 and TRBJ1-5, with no clear D. Trimming removed 2 bases from V and 0 bases from J, with 20 bases in between. Per the germline V gene, CDR1 is GTSNPN and CDR2 is SVGIG (reference sequence). The CDR3 is made up of 18 amino acids. Written as DNA, the CDR3 is TGTGCCTGGAGTCCCGGAAGATTAGGGTCCTATAGCAATCAGCCCCAGCATTTT. Translation: CAWSPGRLGSYSNQPQHF.

The chain has TRBV7-9 and TRBJ2-3, with D tentatively TRBD1 or TRBD2 (5 bases each). This CDR3 is built from 13 residues. Germline CDR1 and CDR2: SEHNR and FQNEAQ (reference sequence). Trimming left V 8 bases short and J 0 bases short, with 9 bases between. CDR3: CASSRDSTDTQYF. The CDR3 region has the DNA TGTGCCAGCTCCCGGGACAGCACAGATACGCAGTATTTT. Full variable domain (missing parts from reference TRBV7-9 and TRBJ2-3): DTGVSQNPRHKITKRGQNVTFRCDPISEHNRLYWYRQTLGQGPEFLTYFQNEAQLEKSRLLSDRFSAERPKGSFSTLEIQRTEQGDSAMYLCASSRDSTDTQYFGPGTRLTVL.

The rearrangement uses TRBV25-1 and TRBJ1-5; D not certain. This CDR3 spans 12 amino acids. V was trimmed by 7 bases and J by 4 bases, leaving 8 bases between them. Germline values: CDR1 MGHDK, CDR2 SYGVNS. The CDR3: CASIRSNQPQHF. For the CDR3, the DNA is TGTGCCAGCATTAGGTCAAATCAGCCCCAGCATTTT. Supplemented by reference TRBV25-1 and TRBJ1-5, the full variable domain reads EADIYQTPRYLVIGTGKKITLECSQTMGHDKMYWYQQDPGMELHLIHYSYGVNSTEKGDLSSESTVSRIRTEHFPLTLESARPSHTSQYLCASIRSNQPQHFGDGTRLSIL.

The chain has TRBV5-1 and TRBJ1-5; unclear D gene. This CDR3 region has 15 residues. Trimming pared 0 bases from V and 7 bases from J, leaving 14 bases between. CDR1 and CDR2 from the germline V gene are SGHRS and YFSETQ. CDR3 bases: TGCGCCAGCAGCTTGGAGGGCCAACCCGAACAGCCCCAGCATTTT. Its protein product is CASSLEGQPEQPQHF.

This clone was seen a single time. This chain joins TRBV6-5 and TRBJ1-1, with a weak D call TRBD1 (5 bases). V was clipped by 10 bases and J by 3 bases, with 18 bases between them. The CDR3 is 14 amino acids. The germline V gene has CDR1 MNHEY and CDR2 SVGAGI. The CDR3 spells CATQLTLRDTEAFF. The CDR3 region has the DNA TGTGCCACCCAGCTCACTCTCAGGGACACTGAAGCTTTCTTT.

This clone was recorded once. V and J are TRBV28 and TRBJ1-2, with D possibly matching TRBD1 (5 bases). This CDR3 has 15 amino acids. Deletions cut 3 bases from V and 3 bases from J, with 14 bases between. Germline CDR1 is MDHEN and CDR2 is SYDVKM. CDR3: CASSFLGVSDYGYTF. The CDR3 DNA reads as TGTGCCAGCAGTTTCTTGGGGGTCTCTGACTATGGCTACACCTTC.

The chain employs TRBV7-2 and TRBJ2-1, with 10 bases that match TRBD1. The ends lost 3 bases at V and 1 base at J; junction bases unmatched: 0. The CDR3 is 15 amino acids. From germline, CDR1 is SGHTA and CDR2 FQGNSA. The CDR3 nucleotides read TGTGCCAGCAGCTTGGGACAGGGGTCCTACAATGAGCAGTTCTTC. This gives the protein CASSLGQGSYNEQFF.

The V call is TRBV28, the J call TRBJ1-1; D unresolved. With 4 bases removed from V and 4 bases from J, the gap between germline ends came to 7 bases. The germline CDR1 and CDR2 sequences are MDHEN and SYDVKM. The length of the CDR3 is 12 residues. CDR3 amino acids: CASSSAGTEAFF. CDR3 in DNA: TGTGCCAGCAGTTCGGCGGGCACTGAAGCTTTCTTT. Full variable domain (rest looked up from reference TRBV28 and TRBJ1-1): DVKVTQSSRYLVKRTGEKVFLECVQDMDHENMFWYRQDPGLGLRLIYFSYDVKMKEKGDIPEGYSVSREKKERFSLILESASTNQTSMYLCASSSAGTEAFFGQGTRLTVV.

CDR3 nucleotide sequence: TGCGCCAGCAGTCACCCCGACAGCCCCTATGGCTACACCTTC. Protein sequence: CASSHPDSPYGYTF. The V gene is TRBV23-1, the J gene TRBJ1-2; weak D call: TRBD1 (5 bases). TRBV23-1 is noted as an ORF with a role that remains uncertain. This CDR3 is 14 amino acids long. Trimming took off 3 bases at V and 4 bases at J, with 12 bases between the two ends.

The chain joins TRBV5-4 to TRBJ2-3; 8 bases agree with TRBD2. In germline, CDR1 is SGHNT, CDR2 YYREEE (reference sequence). J was trimmed by 4 bases and V by 4 bases; bases with no gene match: 8. There are 15 residues in the CDR3. The chain's CDR3 is CASSLGLVSADTQYF. CDR3 DNA sequence: TGTGCCAGCAGCCTGGGACTAGTCAGCGCAGATACGCAGTATTTT.

The chain carries TRBV6-1 and TRBJ1-6; the D is unclear. The germline gives CDR1 MNHNS, CDR2 SASEGT. This CDR3 is built from 15 residues. The germline V and J ends were trimmed by 1 base and 8 bases, with 12 bases remaining between them. The CDR3 coding sequence is TGTGCCAGCAGTGAAGGTCGGTCCCTATATTCACCCCTCCACTTT. Protein product: CASSEGRSLYSPLHF.

This chain joins TRBV5-6 and TRBJ2-5, with D perhaps matching TRBD1 or TRBD2 (6 bases each). V shed 2 bases and J shed 1 base, with 12 bases lying between them. The CDR3 extends over 15 amino acids. Germline lookup yields CDR1 SGHDT and CDR2 YYEEEE. The CDR3, as DNA: TGTGCCAGCAGCTTCATAGGGGGGACCCAAGAGACCCAGTACTTC. This gives the protein CASSFIGGTQETQYF.

This chain uses TRBV5-4 with TRBJ2-3; tentatively, D is TRBD1 or TRBD2 (6 bases each). V was pared by 0 bases and J by 6 bases, with 17 bases between. Germline values: CDR1 SGHNT, CDR2 YYREEE (reference sequence). This CDR3 spans 16 amino acids. This chain's CDR3 is CASSLGGRGQGDTQYF. In DNA form, the CDR3 reads TGTGCCAGCAGCTTGGGGGGGCGGGGCCAGGGGGATACGCAGTATTTT.

This chain uses TRBV28 with TRBJ1-2; 7 nucleotides align to TRBD1. V lost 3 bases and J lost 2; bases outside the gene matches: 0. This CDR3 has 13 amino acids. CDR1 MDHEN and CDR2 SYDVKM come from the germline V gene. DNA for the CDR3: TGTGCCAGCAGTTTGGGACAGAACTATGGCTACACCTTC. Residues: CASSLGQNYGYTF.

A few counts support this clone. The chain couples TRBV7-9 to TRBJ1-2, with 12 bases that match TRBD1. Germline trimming cut 5 bases from V and 0 bases from J; bases unmatched to any gene: 4. The CDR3 spans 16 residues. CDR1 and CDR2 (germline): SEHNR, FQNEAQ (reference sequence). CDR3 sequence: CASSRGQGASNYGYTF. CDR3 coding DNA: TGTGCCAGCAGCCGGGGACAGGGGGCTTCTAACTATGGCTACACCTTC.

This rearrangement joins TRBV7-6 to TRBJ2-7, with TRBD2 matching over 14 bases. Germline CDR1 is SGHVS and CDR2 is FNYEAQ. This CDR3 comprises 17 residues. The V and J ends lost 6 bases and 1 base, in that order; junction bases with no gene match: 8. In DNA, the CDR3 is TGTGCCAGCAGTCAGGGACTAGCGGGAGATGGGTCCTACGAGCAGTACTTC. It yields the protein CASSQGLAGDGSYEQYF.

The chain uses TRBV5-1 and TRBJ2-7; D may be TRBD1 (6 bases). V lost 5 bases and J lost 0, with 12 bases in between. The CDR3 loop spans 14 amino acids. Germline V gives CDR1 SGHRS, CDR2 YFSETQ. The CDR3 region is CASRVDSYSYEQYF. The DNA for the CDR3 is TGCGCCAGCAGAGTGGACAGCTACTCCTACGAGCAGTACTTC.

The J gene is TRBJ1-3, the V gene TRBV13; D gene uncertain. Looked up from germline, CDR1 is PRHDT and CDR2 is FYEKMQ (reference sequence). Trimming left V 8 bases short and J 4 bases short, with 15 bases between. The CDR3 extends over 14 amino acids. CDR3 sequence (DNA): TGTGCCAGCTCCTTCGGGGAAGCAGGAAACACCATATATTTT. Its translation is CASSFGEAGNTIYF.

The chain employs TRBV14 and TRBJ1-4; D remains ambiguous. The CDR3 consists of 17 residues. Germline assignment: CDR1 SGHDN and CDR2 FVKESK. Trimming took off 1 base at V and 4 bases at J, with 16 bases between the two ends. CDR3 sequence (DNA): TGTGCCAGCAGCCAAGTGGGGAGTGGAGGGATTAATGAAAAACTGTTTTTT. Amino acid sequence: CASSQVGSGGINEKLFF.

The chain joins TRBV6-6 to TRBJ2-7; 10 positions agree with TRBD1. From germline, CDR1 is MNHNY and CDR2 SVGAGI (reference sequence). This CDR3 has 15 amino acids. V lost 3 bases to trimming and J lost 6 bases; unmatched junction nucleotides: 8. The CDR3 sequence: CASSYRSDRGAEQYF. The DNA for the CDR3 is TGTGCCAGCAGTTATCGATCGGACAGGGGGGCCGAGCAGTACTTC.

The chain carries TRBV9 and TRBJ2-1; TRBD2 aligns across 14 bases. The V and J ends lost 4 bases and 1 base, in that order; junction bases with no gene match: 10. Per the germline V gene, CDR1 is SGDLS and CDR2 is YYNGEE. This CDR3 contains 19 residues. CDR3 region: CASSPPGLAGESSYNEQFF. The CDR3 coding sequence is TGTGCCAGCAGCCCCCCGGGACTAGCGGGAGAATCTTCCTACAATGAGCAGTTCTTC.